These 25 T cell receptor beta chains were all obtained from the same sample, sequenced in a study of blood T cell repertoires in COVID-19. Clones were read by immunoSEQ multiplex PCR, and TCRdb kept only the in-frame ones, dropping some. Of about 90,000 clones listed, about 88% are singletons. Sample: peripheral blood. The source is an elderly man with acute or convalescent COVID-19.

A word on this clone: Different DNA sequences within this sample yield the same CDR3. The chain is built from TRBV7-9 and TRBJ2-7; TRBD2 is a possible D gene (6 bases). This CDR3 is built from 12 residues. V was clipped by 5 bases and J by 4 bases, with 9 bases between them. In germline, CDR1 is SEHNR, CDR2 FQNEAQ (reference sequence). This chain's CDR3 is CASSPSGYEQYF. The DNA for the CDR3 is TGTGCCAGCAGCCCCAGCGGGTACGAGCAGTACTTC.

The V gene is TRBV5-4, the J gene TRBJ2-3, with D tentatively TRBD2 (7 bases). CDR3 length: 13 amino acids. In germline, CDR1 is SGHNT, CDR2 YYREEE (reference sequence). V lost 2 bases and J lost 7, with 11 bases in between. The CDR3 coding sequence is TGTGCCAGCAGCTTTCGGGGGGCACATACGCAGTATTTT. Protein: CASSFRGAHTQYF.

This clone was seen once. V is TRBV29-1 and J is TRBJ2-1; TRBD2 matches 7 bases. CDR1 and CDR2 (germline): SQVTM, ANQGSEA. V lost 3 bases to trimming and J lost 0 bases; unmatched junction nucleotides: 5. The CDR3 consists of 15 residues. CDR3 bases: TGCAGCGTTGAGGGGCGGGGGAGCTCCTACAATGAGCAGTTCTTC. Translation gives CSVEGRGSSYNEQFF.

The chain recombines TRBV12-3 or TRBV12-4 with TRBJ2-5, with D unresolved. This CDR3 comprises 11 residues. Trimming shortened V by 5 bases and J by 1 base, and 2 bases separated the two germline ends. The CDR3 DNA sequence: TGTGCCAGCAGTCTCCAAGAGACCCAGTACTTC. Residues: CASSLQETQYF.

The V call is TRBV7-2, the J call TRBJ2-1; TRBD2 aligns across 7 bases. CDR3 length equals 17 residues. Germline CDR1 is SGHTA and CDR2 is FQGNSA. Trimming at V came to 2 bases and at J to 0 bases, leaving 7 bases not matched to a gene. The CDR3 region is CASSLSGGMSSYNEQFF. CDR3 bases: TGTGCCAGCAGCTTATCGGGAGGCATGAGCTCCTACAATGAGCAGTTCTTC.

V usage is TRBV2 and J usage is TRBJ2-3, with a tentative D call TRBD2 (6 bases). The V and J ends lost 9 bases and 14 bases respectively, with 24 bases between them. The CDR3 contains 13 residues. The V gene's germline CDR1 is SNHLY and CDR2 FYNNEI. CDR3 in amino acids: CARGGGSPELRYF. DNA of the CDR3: TGTGCCAGGGGGGGTGGTAGTCCCGAGCTTCGGTATTTT.

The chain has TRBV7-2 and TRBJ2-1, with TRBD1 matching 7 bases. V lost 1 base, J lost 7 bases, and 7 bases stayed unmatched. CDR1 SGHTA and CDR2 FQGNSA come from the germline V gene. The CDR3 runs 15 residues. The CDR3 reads CASSLGQGTENEQFF. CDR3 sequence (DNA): TGTGCCAGCAGCTTAGGACAGGGTACGGAGAATGAGCAGTTCTTC.

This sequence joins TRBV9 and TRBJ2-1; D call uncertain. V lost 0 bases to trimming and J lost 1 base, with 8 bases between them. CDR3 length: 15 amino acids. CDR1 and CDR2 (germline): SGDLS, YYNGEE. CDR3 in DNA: TGTGCCAGCAGCGTAGGTACTGCATCCTACAATGAGCAGTTCTTC. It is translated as CASSVGTASYNEQFF.

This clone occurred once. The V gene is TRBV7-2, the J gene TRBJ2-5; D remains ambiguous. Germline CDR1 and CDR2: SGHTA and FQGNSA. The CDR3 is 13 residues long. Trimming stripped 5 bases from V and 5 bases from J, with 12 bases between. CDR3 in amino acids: CASSLWRGETQYF. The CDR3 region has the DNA TGTGCCAGCAGCCTCTGGCGAGGTGAGACCCAGTACTTC.

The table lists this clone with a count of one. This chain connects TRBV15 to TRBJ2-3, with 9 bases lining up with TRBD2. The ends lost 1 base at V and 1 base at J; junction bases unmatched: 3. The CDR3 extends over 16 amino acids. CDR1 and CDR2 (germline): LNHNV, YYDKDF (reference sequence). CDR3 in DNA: TGTGCCACCAGCAGAGTGATAGCGGGAGGCACAGATACGCAGTATTTT. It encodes CATSRVIAGGTDTQYF.

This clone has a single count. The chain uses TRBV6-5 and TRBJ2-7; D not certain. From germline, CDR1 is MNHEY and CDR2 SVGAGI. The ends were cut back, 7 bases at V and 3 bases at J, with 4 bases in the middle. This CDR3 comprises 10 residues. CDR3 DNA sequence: TGTGCCAGCAATAACTACGAGCAGTACTTC. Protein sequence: CASNNYEQYF.

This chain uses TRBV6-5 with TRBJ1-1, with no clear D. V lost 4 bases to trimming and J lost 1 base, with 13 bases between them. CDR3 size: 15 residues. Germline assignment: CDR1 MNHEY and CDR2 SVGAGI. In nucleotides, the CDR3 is TGTGCCAGCAGTTCCCCCCCTATTGAGAACACTGAAGCTTTCTTT. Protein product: CASSSPPIENTEAFF.

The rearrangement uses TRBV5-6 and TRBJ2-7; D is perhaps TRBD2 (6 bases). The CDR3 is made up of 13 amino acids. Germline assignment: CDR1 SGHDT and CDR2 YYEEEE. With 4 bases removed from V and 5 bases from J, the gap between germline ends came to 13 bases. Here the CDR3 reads CASSPAGLDEQYF. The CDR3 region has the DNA TGTGCCAGCAGCCCCGCGGGGCTGGACGAGCAGTACTTC.

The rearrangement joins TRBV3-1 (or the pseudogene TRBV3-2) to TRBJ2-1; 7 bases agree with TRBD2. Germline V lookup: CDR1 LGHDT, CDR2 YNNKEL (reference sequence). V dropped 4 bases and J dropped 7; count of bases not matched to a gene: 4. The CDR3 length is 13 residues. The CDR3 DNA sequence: TGTGCCAGCAGCCGCTTGGGGGGGAATGAGCAGTTCTTC. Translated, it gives CASSRLGGNEQFF.

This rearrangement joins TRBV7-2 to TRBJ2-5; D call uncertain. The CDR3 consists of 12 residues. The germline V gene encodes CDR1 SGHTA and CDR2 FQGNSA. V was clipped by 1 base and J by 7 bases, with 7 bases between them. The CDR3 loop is CASSLDGWTQYF. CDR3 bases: TGTGCCAGCAGCTTAGACGGTTGGACCCAGTACTTC.

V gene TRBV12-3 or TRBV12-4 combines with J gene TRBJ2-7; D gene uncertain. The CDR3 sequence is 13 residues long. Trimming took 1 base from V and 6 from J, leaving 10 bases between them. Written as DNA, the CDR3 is TGTGCCAGCAGTTTAGTACGTAGAGGCGAGCAGTACTTC. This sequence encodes CASSLVRRGEQYF.

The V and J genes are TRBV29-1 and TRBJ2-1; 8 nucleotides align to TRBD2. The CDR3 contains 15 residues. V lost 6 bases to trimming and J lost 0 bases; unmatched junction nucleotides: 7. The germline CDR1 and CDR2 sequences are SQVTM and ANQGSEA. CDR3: CSVAGTSGSYNEQFF. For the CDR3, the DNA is TGCAGCGTGGCGGGTACTAGCGGCTCCTACAATGAGCAGTTCTTC.

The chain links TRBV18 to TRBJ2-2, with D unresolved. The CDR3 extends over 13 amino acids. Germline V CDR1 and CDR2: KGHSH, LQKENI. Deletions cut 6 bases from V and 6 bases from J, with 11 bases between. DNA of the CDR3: TGTGCCAGCTCCCCCTACGTGGCCGGGGAGCTGTTTTTT. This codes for CASSPYVAGELFF.

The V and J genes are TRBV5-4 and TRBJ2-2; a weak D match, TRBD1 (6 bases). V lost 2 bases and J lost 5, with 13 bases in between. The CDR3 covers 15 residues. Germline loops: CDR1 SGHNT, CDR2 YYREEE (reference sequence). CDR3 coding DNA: TGTGCCAGCAGCTTAGACCCAGGGGAAACCGGGGAGCTGTTTTTT. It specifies CASSLDPGETGELFF.

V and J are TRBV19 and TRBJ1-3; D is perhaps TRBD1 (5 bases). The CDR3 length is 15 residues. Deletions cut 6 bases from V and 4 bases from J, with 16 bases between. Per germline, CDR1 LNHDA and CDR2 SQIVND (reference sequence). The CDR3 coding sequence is TGTGCCAGTAGCACCTCAGGGAACGCGGGAAACACCATATATTTT. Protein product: CASSTSGNAGNTIYF.

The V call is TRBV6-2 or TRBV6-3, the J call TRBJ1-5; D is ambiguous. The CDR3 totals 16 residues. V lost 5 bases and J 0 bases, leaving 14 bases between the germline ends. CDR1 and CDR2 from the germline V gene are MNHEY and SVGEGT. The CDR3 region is CASSKHLRDSNQPQHF. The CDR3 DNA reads TGTGCCAGCAGTAAACACCTCCGGGATAGCAATCAGCCCCAGCATTTT.

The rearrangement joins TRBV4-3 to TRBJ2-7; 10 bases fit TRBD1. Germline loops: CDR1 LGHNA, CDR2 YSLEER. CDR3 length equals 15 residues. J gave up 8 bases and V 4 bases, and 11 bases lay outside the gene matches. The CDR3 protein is CASSLRQGAPFKQYF. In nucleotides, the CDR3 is TGCGCCAGCAGCCTACGACAGGGGGCCCCATTTAAGCAGTACTTC.

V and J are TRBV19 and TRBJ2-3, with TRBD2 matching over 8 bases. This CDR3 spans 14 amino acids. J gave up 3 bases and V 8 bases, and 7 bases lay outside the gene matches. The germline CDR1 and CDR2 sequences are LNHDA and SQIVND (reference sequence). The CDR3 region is CASSTSGTTDTQYF. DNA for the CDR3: TGTGCCAGTTCCACTAGCGGCACTACAGATACGCAGTATTTT.

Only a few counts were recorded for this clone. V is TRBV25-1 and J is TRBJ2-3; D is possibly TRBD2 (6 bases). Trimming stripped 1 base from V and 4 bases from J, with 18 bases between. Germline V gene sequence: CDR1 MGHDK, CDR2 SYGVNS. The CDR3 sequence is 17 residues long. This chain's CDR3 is CASSESLGAGGADTQYF. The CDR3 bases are TGTGCCAGCAGTGAATCCCTTGGAGCGGGTGGGGCAGATACGCAGTATTTT.

The CDR3 protein is CASSRSRGGNEKLFF. In nucleotides, the CDR3 is TGTGCCAGCAGTCGTTCCCGGGGGGGTAATGAAAAACTGTTTTTT. The chain employs TRBV14 and TRBJ1-4; D possibly corresponds to TRBD1 (5 bases). This CDR3 has 15 amino acids. The germline V gene encodes CDR1 SGHDN and CDR2 FVKESK. V shed 6 bases and J shed 4 bases, with 15 bases lying between them.